This TCR beta chain was observed in a study of OX40 agonist ivuxolimab in advanced cancers. As to this clone: Its antigen is undetermined.

Trimming took off 1 base at V and 2 bases at J, with 5 bases between the two ends. In germline, CDR1 is SEHNR, CDR2 FQNEAQ (reference sequence). The CDR3 is 13 residues long. Findings of the study overall: Researchers report that CD8+ T cells had, on average, more expanded clones than CD4+.

The repertoire was sequenced with immunoSEQ multiplex PCR; TCRdb's copy has only in-frame clones and lacks some. The sample consists of approximately 44,000 clones, 75% to 85% of them appearing once. Material: CD4+ or CD8+ T cells sorted from blood, obtained in a trial of the OX40 agonist ivuxolimab. The gene calls are TRBV7-9 and TRBJ1-2, with no clear D. The TCR sequence derives from an adult with an advanced solid tumor such as melanoma, head and neck, liver or kidney cancer. CDR3 sequence: CASSLGPNYGYTF. The DNA for the CDR3 is TGTGCCAGCAGCTTAGGCCCCAACTATGGCTACACCTTC.